This T cell receptor (beta chain) emerged from a study of HIV-infected children after antiretroviral therapy interruption. Study background: Interruption-arm samples span weeks 0, 12, interruption end (24 or 48), and about 3 years post-study.

CDR3 length: 17 residues. Germline V CDR1 and CDR2: SGHTA, FQGNSA. V shed 1 base and J 1 base; nucleotides not matched to a gene: 7. Unique molecular identifiers were included in an RNA-based 3' RACE TCR library. TCRdb reanalysed the 3' RACE reads using MiXCR and keeps one entry per CDR3 protein. Among about 89,000 distinct CDR3 sequences listed, about 7.2% were seen once. Treatment defined: PENTA 11 planned treatment interruption arm or continuous ART arm. Only samples with at least 5 million viable PBMCs qualified. V is TRBV7-2 and J is TRBJ1-3, with TRBD1 matching 7 bases. Sequences were derived from CD45RA+ CD4+ T cells from PBMCs, pooled from several time points, sampled from a donor given antiretroviral therapy, either interrupted or continuous. This sample's subset: naive CD4+ CD45RA+ CD45RO- T cells. The origin of this receptor is a pool of human donors with HIV. CDR3 DNA: TGTGCCAGCAGCTTAGAGTCCCACAGGGGATCTGGAAACACCATATATTTT. As protein: CASSLESHRGSGNTIYF.